This T cell receptor beta chain was profiled in a study of identical twins' blood T cells. Study in general: Some 12 libraries, six alpha and six beta, gave about 50 million reads.

Study results and caveats: Out-of-frame TCRbeta clonotypes reportedly had markedly more similar V usage in twins than unrelated donors.

TCRdb fed the 5' RACE reads into MiXCR, producing one record per CDR3 protein. This sample has roughly 380,000 distinct CDR3 sequences, with under 30% found just once. This clonotype was detected a few times. Its antigen is unidentified. Donors were six healthy women in three monozygous twin pairs. All three twin pairs grew up together with likely shared infections and vaccines. This CDR3 is 12 amino acids long. V dropped 3 bases and J dropped 6 bases, with 8 bases sitting between them. Germline V gene lookup returns CDR1 DFQATT and CDR2 SNEGSKA (reference sequence). Sequenced sample: PBMCs. This sequence originates from a woman aged 18-49 years in good health. The rearrangement joins TRBV20-1 to TRBJ1-4, with D unclear. CDR3 bases: TGCAGTGCTAGTGACGGGGATGAAAAACTGTTTTTT. Protein sequence: CSASDGDEKLFF.